This T cell receptor beta chain stems from a study of early T cells in non-severe SARS-CoV-2 infection (dated by TCRdb to the early 2020s). In the study overall: TCR sequencing used bulk RNA from unsorted whole blood, so alpha and beta chains could not be paired. The full study reports these points: VDJdb matching was skewed toward anti-spike CD8 responses and likely underestimated virus-specific expansions, missing private and CD4 specificities.

The sample holds many counts of this clonotype. Its antigen target is currently unknown. No qualities accompany the bases; no much larger clone lies one base away. The CDR3 has 14 amino acids, counting the end cysteine and phenylalanine. Just CDR3 DNA is preserved here, 42 bases in frame from base 1. V and J are truncated by 0 bases and 3 bases respectively, leaving an intervening sequence of 11 bases. In the germline V gene (reference sequence), CDR1 corresponds to DFQATT and CDR2 to SNEGSKA. The library was obtained by 5' RACE. Sequenced using a NextSeq 500. In the TCR library protocol, unique molecular identifiers were attached to individual cDNA molecules to correct for PCR bias and sequencing error. Both TCR alpha and beta chains were sequenced, and tight co-correlation was observed between alpha and beta sequence abundances in each sample. The original methods were these. V gene, J gene and CDR3 annotation of TCR sequences was performed with Decombinator V4. TCRs were defined as expanded if a significant change between any two time points was detected under a Poisson model with p below 0.0001. Abundances of TCRs were expressed as counts per million after normalisation to the total number of TCRs sequenced in each sample. MAIT TCRs were defined by TRAV1-2 paired with TRAJ12, TRAJ20 or TRAJ33, and iNKT TCRs by TRAV10 paired with TRAJ18. VDJdb, accessed 1 November 2021, was searched for CMV, EBV and SARS-CoV-2 annotated TCRs, with TCRs annotated for multiple antigens excluded. TCRdb ran its own pipeline on the public reads, namely fastp trimming at Q25 and MiXCR clone calling, and kept in-frame beta chains. Rows with a matching CDR3 protein are joined into one entry that keeps the most common DNA and genes. The V and J calls, along with clone size, are taken from TCRdb and not from the paper's own processing. Across this sample there are some 66,000 distinct CDR3 sequences, with 9.1% seen only once. The ten largest clones take up roughly 3.2% of the sample.

A case-control design nested within a healthcare worker cohort in London, UK, was used, with weekly nasopharyngeal swab PCR tests and blood sampling performed. Healthcare workers were recruited between 23 and 31 March 2020, during the week of the UK lockdown, and were followed weekly for up to roughly 16 weeks. Recombination connected TRBV20-1 to TRBJ1-2; the best D guess is TRBD1, with 5 bases matching. The clonotype comes from an adult who was a healthcare worker with PCR-confirmed SARS-CoV-2 infection or an uninfected control (not recorded which). The sample taken for sequencing was whole blood. This receptor has the CDR3 CSARDGRGDYGYTF. The nucleotides read TGCAGTGCTAGAGACGGGAGAGGGGACTATGGCTACACCTTC.